This T cell receptor beta chain was documented in a study of blood T cell repertoires in COVID-19 (dated by TCRdb to 2019 to 2021). Turning to the overall study: Samples from collaborators originated in the United States, Italy and Spain and spanned both the acute and convalescent phases of COVID-19. Samples came from the ongoing ImmuneRACE study (first 160 participants) plus 1,254 subjects from 6 global collaborators. The material from the prospective study consisted of cDNA or gDNA derived from T cells, B-cell-depleted T cells, or PBMCs. The dataset comprised deeply sampled blood TCRbeta repertoires from subjects exposed to, actively infected with, or recovered from COVID-19. Sample metadata almost always included a de-identified subject ID, COVID-19 status, age in years and sex. Where available, HLA class I and class II types were obtained from metadata supplied by the sample provider rather than from assay-based typing. The repertoires were made available in a free public database intended to serve as a resource for research on the immune response to SARS-CoV-2.

Another Seattle source contributed samples from volunteer blood donors who had recovered from COVID-19. The collaborating institutions used their own protocols to collect whole blood in K2EDTA tubes. For TCRbeta analysis, collaborator samples were shipped as frozen whole blood, as isolated PBMCs, or as DNA extracted from either sample type. The immunoSEQ Assay, a bias-controlled multiplex PCR, was used to amplify TCRbeta CDR3 regions from genomic DNA. The authors' analysis ran thus. The number of nucleated cells in each sample was estimated from the amplification of reference gene primers within the assay. To quantify the absolute abundance of each unique TCRbeta CDR3 rearrangement, sequence reads were collapsed and filtered. For each sample, productive Simpson clonality was calculated as the square root of Simpson's diversity index across productive rearrangements. TCRdb's version of the immuneACCESS table is confined to in-frame rearrangements and falls short of the full clone set. An unresolved V gene accounts for under half of the shortfall where checked; the remainder is of unknown origin. D and trimming were read from the DNA, whereas the V and J calls and clone size are those reported in that table. A total of approximately 150,000 clones appear in this sample, 88% of them only once. The ten largest clones add up to 2% to 2.5% of the sample.

Findings and caveats that apply to the study as a whole: How much clinical and demographic metadata was included differed by source and by participant, and the metadata was provided uncurated.

A remark on this clone: The target of this receptor is not known. Nothing much larger sits one base from this clone, and base qualities are not available.

The CDR3 has 15 amino acids, counting the end cysteine and phenylalanine. Only CDR3 DNA remains: 45 bases, in frame from the first base. Looking up the germline V gene (reference sequence) yields CDR1 MNHEY and CDR2 SMNVEV. Trimming removed 5 bases from V and 3 bases from J, leaving 17 bases between the germline ends. The TCR was taken from a man between 50 and 59 years old who had recovered from COVID-19. The source material was peripheral blood. The rearranged segments are TRBV27 and TRBJ2-7, with an unclear D gene assignment. The base sequence is TGTGCCAGCAGTAACTATATTGAATCTAGCTACGAGCAGTACTTC. This yields the protein CASSNYIESSYEQYF.